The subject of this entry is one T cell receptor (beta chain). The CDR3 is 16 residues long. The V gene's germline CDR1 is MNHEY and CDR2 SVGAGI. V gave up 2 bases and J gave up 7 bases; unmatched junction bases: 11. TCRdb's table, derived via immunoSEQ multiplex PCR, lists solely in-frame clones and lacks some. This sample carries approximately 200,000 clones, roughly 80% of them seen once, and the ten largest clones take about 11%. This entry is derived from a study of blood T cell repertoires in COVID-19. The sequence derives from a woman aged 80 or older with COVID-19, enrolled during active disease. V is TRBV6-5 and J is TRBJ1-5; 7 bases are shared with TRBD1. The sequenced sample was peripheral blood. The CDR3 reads CASSYQTGERGQPQHF. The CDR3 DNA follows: TGTGCCAGCAGTTACCAAACAGGGGAGAGAGGACAGCCCCAGCATTTT.